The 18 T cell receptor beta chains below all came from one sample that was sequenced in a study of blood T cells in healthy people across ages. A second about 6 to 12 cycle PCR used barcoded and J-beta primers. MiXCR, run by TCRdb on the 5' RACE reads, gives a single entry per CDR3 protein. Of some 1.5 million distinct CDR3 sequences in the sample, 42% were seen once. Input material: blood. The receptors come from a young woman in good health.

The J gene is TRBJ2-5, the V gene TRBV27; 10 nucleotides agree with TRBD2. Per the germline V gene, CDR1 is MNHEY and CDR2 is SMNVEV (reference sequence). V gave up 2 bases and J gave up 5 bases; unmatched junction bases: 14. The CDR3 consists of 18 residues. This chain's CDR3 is CASSLQGLAGERRETQYF. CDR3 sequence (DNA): TGTGCCAGCAGTTTACAAGGCCTAGCGGGAGAACGACGGGAGACCCAGTACTTC.

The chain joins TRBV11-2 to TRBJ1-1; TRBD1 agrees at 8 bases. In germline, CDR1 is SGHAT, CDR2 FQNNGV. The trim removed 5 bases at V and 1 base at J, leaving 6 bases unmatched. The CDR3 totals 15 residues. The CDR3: CASSASGTGNTEAFF. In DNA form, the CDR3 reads TGTGCCAGCAGCGCATCCGGGACAGGGAACACTGAAGCTTTCTTT.

The chain's CDR3 is CASSGAVSQFF. DNA of the CDR3: TGTGCCAGCAGTGGGGCAGTTTCGCAGTTCTTC. The rearrangement links TRBV6-1 to TRBJ2-1; no reliable D call. V shed 4 bases and J shed 12 bases, with 10 bases lying between them. The V gene's germline CDR1 is MNHNS and CDR2 SASEGT. The CDR3 has 11 residues.

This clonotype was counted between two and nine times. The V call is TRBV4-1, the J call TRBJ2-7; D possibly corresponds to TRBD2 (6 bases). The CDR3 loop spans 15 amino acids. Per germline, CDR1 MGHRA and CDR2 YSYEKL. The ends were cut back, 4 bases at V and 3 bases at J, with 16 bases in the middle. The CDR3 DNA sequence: TGCGCCAGCAGCCTCGGGTCTATGGGACTCTACGAGCAGTACTTC. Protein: CASSLGSMGLYEQYF.

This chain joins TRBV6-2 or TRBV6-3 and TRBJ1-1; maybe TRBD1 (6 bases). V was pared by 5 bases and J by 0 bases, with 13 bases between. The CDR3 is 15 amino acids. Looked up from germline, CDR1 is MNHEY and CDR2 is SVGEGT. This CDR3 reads CASSALDSVNTEAFF. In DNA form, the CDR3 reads TGTGCCAGCAGTGCCTTGGACAGCGTGAACACTGAAGCTTTCTTT.

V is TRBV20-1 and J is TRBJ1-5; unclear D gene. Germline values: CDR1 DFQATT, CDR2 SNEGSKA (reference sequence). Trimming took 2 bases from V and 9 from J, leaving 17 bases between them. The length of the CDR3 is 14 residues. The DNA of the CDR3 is TGCAGTGCTAGATCCCCCGGGGTACTCTTGCCCCAGCATTTT. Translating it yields CSARSPGVLLPQHF.

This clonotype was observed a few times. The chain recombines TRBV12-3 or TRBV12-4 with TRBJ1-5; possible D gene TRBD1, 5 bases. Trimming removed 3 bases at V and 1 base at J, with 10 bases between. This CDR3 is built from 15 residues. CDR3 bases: TGTGCCAGCAGTTTCGGGGGGTTAAGCAATCAGCCCCAGCATTTT. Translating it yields CASSFGGLSNQPQHF.

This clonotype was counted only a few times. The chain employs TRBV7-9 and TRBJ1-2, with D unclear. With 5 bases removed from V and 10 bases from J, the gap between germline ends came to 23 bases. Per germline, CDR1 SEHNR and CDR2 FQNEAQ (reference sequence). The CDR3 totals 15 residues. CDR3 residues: CASSLPSAGPHAYTF. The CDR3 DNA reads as TGTGCCAGCAGCCTACCGAGCGCCGGGCCTCATGCCTACACCTTC. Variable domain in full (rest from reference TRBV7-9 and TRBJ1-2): DTGVSQNPRHKITKRGQNVTFRCDPISEHNRLYWYRQTLGQGPEFLTYFQNEAQLEKSRLLSDRFSAERPKGSFSTLEIQRTEQGDSAMYLCASSLPSAGPHAYTFGSGTRLTVV.

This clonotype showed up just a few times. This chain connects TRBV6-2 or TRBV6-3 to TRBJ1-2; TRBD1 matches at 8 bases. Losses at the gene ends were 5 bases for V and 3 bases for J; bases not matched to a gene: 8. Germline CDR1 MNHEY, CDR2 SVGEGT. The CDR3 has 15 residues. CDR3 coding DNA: TGTGCCAGCAGTGCATCCGGGACAGGAGACTATGGCTACACCTTC. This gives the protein CASSASGTGDYGYTF.

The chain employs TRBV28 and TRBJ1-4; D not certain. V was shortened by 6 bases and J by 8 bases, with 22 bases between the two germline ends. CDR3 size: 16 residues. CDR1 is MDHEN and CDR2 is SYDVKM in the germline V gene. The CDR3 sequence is CASSQFRFPEGEKLFF. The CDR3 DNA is TGTGCCAGCAGCCAATTCAGGTTTCCCGAGGGCGAAAAACTGTTTTTT.

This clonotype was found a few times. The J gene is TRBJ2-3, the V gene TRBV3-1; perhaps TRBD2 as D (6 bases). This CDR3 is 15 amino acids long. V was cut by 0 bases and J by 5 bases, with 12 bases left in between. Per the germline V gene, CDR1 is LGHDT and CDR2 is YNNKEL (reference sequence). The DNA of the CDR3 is TGTGCCAGCAGCCAAGATCTTTGGCGGGGAGATACGCAGTATTTT. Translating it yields CASSQDLWRGDTQYF.

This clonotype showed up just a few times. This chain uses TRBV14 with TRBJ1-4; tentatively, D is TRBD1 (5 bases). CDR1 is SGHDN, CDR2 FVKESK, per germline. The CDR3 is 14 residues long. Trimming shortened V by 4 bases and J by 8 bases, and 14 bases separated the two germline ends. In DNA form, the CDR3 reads TGTGCCAGCAGCCCGACAGTAGTTGGGGAAAAACTGTTTTTT. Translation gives CASSPTVVGEKLFF.

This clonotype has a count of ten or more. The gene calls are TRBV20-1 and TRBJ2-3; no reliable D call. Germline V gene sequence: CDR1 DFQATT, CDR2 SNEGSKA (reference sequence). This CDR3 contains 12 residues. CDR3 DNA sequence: TGCAGCGCCGGGCTAAGCACAGATACGCAGTATTTT. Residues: CSAGLSTDTQYF.

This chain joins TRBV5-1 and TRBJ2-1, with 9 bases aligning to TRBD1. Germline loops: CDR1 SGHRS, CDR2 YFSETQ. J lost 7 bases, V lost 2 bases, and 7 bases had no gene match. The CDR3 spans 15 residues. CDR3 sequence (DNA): TGCGCCAGCAGCTTAGGGACAGGGACAATTAATGAGCAGTTCTTC. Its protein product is CASSLGTGTINEQFF. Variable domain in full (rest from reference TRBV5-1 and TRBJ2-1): KAGVTQTPRYLIKTRGQQVTLSCSPISGHRSVSWYQQTPGQGLQFLFEYFSETQRNKGNFPGRFSGRQFSNSRSEMNVSTLELGDSALYLCASSLGTGTINEQFFGPGTRLTVL.

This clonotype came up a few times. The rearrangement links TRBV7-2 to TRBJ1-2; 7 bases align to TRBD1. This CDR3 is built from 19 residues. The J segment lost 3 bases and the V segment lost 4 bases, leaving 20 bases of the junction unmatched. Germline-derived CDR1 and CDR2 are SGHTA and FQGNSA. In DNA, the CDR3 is TGTGCCAGCAGCTCGGCCCGGGACAGTTTACCGTGGGTTTACTATGGCTACACCTTC. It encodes CASSSARDSLPWVYYGYTF.

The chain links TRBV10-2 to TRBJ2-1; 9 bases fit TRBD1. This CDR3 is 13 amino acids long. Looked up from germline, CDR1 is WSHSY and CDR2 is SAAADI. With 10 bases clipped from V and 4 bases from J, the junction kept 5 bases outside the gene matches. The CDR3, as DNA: TGCGCCATCCACAGGGGGCAGTACAATGAGCAGTTCTTC. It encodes CAIHRGQYNEQFF.

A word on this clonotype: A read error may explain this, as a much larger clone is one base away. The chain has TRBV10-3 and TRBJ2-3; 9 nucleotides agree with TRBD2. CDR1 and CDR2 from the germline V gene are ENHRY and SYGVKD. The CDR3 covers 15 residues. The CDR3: CSINFGTSGTDTQYF. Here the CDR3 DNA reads TGTTCCATCAATTTCGGTACTAGCGGGACAGATACGCAGTATTTT.

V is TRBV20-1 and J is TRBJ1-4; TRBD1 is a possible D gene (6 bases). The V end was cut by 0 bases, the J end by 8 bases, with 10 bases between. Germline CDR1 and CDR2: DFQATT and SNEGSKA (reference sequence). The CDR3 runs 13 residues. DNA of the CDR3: TGCAGTGCTAGAGAACAGGGTGACGAAAAACTGTTTTTT. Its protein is CSAREQGDEKLFF.